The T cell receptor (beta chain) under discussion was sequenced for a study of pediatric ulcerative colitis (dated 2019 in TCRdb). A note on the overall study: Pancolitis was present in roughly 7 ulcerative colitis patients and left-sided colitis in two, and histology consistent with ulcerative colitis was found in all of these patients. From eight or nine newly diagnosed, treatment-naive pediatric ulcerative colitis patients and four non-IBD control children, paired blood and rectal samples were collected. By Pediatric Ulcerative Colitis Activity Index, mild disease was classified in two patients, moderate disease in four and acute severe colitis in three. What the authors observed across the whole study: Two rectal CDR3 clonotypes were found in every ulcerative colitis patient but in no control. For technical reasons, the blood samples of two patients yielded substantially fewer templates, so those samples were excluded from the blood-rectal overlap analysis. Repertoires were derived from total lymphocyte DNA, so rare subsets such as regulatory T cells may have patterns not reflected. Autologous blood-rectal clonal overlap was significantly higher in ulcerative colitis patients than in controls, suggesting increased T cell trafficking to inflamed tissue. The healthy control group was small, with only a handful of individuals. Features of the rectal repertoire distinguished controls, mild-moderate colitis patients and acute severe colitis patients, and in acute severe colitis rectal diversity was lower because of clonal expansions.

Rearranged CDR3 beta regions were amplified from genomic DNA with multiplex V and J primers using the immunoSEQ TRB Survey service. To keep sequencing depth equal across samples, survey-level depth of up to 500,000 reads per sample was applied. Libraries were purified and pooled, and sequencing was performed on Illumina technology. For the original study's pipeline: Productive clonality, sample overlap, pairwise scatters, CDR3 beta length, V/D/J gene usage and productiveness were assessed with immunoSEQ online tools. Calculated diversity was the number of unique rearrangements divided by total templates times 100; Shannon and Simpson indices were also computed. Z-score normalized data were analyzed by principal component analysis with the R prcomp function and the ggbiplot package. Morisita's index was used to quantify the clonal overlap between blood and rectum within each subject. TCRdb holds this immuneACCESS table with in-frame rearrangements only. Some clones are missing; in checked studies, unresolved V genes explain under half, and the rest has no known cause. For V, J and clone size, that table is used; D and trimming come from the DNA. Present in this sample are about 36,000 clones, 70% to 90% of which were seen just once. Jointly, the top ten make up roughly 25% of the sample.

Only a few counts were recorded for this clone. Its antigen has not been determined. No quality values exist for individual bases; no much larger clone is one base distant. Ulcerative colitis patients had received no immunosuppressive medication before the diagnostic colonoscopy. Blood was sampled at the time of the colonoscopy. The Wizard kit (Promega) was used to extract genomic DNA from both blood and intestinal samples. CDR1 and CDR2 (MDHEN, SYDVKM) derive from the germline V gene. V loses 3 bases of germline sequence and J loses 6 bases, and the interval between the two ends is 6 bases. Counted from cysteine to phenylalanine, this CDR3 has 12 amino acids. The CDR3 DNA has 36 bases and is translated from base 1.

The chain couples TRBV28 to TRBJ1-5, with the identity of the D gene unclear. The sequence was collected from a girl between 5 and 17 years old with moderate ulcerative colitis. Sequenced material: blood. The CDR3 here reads CASSLETQPQHF. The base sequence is TGTGCCAGCAGTTTGGAGACTCAGCCCCAGCATTTT.